This paragraph covers one T cell receptor beta chain sequence. The method was immunoSEQ multiplex PCR; TCRdb's version includes in-frame clones alone and lacks a portion of them. The sample yields approximately 91,000 clones, 87% seen once. The source of the sample is a study of OX40 agonist ivuxolimab in advanced cancers. The CDR3 has 16 residues. The ends lost 5 bases at V and 7 bases at J; junction bases unmatched: 9. Looked up from germline, CDR1 is SGHTA and CDR2 is FQGNSA. The chain combines TRBV7-2 with TRBJ1-5; 12 nucleotides agree with TRBD1. This clonotype was sampled from an adult with an advanced solid tumor such as melanoma, head and neck, liver or kidney cancer. This specimen was CD4+ or CD8+ T cells sorted from blood, taken in a trial of the OX40 agonist ivuxolimab. The CDR3 region is CASSPWGQGAGQPQHF. The CDR3 DNA sequence: TGTGCCAGCAGCCCGTGGGGACAGGGGGCGGGGCAGCCCCAGCATTTT.